This TCR beta chain stems from a study of CD8+CD57+ T cells in acquired aplastic anemia. The study profiled TCR beta VDJ and CDR3 using genomic DNA as template. TCRdb reanalysed the reads using MiXCR and keeps one entry per CDR3 protein. The repertoire includes 150,000 to 200,000 distinct CDR3 sequences, around 45% of them detected once, and roughly 3% sits in the top ten. The germline CDR1 and CDR2 sequences are SGHTA and FQGTGA. This CDR3 is built from 14 residues. Trimming at V came to 5 bases and at J to 2 bases, leaving 6 bases not matched to a gene. The chain joins TRBV7-3 to TRBJ2-7; 7 nucleotides align to TRBD1. Sequences were obtained from sorted CD4+, CD8+, or CD8+CD57+ T cells (not recorded which) from PBMCs. This TCR derives from a human donor in good health. The CDR3: CASSEGAPPYEQYF. CDR3 nucleotide sequence: TGTGCCAGCAGCGAGGGGGCCCCTCCCTACGAGCAGTACTTC.